Listed here are 27 T cell receptor beta chains from one sample, sequenced in a study of shared clonotypes between healthy human individuals. The table came from immunoSEQ multiplex PCR; TCRdb's copy has only in-frame clones and leaves some out. This sample has some 1,100,000 clones, with around 82% found just once. Material for sequencing was memory CD4+ T cells from PBMCs. Subset meaning: CD45RA-negative fraction. Every receptor here comes from a man aged 18 to 29 in good health. Some clones in this sample may be carry-over from other donors' samples.

This rearrangement joins TRBV30 to TRBJ1-2, with D possibly matching TRBD1 (5 bases). The CDR3 contains 15 residues. Per the germline V gene, CDR1 is GTSNPN and CDR2 is SVGIG (reference sequence). V was clipped by 8 bases and J by 6 bases, with 25 bases between them. CDR3 nucleotide sequence: TGTGCCCAAGATAATCGAGGGGCGATGTTCCATGGCTACACCTTC. It specifies CAQDNRGAMFHGYTF.

V usage is TRBV6-4 and J usage is TRBJ1-2; D possibly corresponds to TRBD1 (5 bases). The V end lost 3 bases, the J end lost 8 bases, and 10 bases lay between the germline ends. The CDR3 length is 12 residues. Germline CDR1 MRHNA, CDR2 SNTAGT. The CDR3 DNA is TGTGCCAGCAGTGATGGGAGGGGCGGCTACACCTTC. It codes for CASSDGRGGYTF.

The rearrangement links TRBV6-1 to TRBJ1-5; possibly TRBD1 for D (6 bases). This CDR3 comprises 17 residues. V shed 4 bases and J shed 7 bases, with 23 bases lying between them. Per the germline V gene, CDR1 is MNHNS and CDR2 is SASEGT. CDR3 coding DNA: TGTGCCAGCAGTGTCCGGGACACCCGTGAGATGGGACAGCCCCAGCATTTT. Translating it yields CASSVRDTREMGQPQHF.

As regards this clone: A much more abundant neighbour one base away suggests this may be a read error. The chain links TRBV29-1 to TRBJ1-1; unclear D gene. Germline CDR1 and CDR2: SQVTM and ANQGSEA. The CDR3 length is 15 residues. Trimming cost V 4 bases and J 4 bases, with 19 bases left between them. CDR3 DNA: TGCAGCGTTGCGTCTCCCGGACGAAGGAGCACTGAAGCTTTCTTT. It yields the protein CSVASPGRRSTEAFF.

This chain joins TRBV9 and TRBJ2-1; the D gene is possibly TRBD2 (6 bases). Germline assignment: CDR1 SGDLS and CDR2 YYNGEE. V lost 0 bases to trimming and J lost 4 bases, with 11 bases between them. The CDR3 spans 15 residues. The CDR3 DNA reads as TGTGCCAGCAGCGTAGGCCTAGCGCTATACAATGAGCAGTTCTTC. Residues: CASSVGLALYNEQFF.

V usage is TRBV4-2 and J usage is TRBJ2-5, with 10 bases identical to TRBD1. The V and J ends lost 3 bases and 4 bases, in that order; junction bases with no gene match: 11. Germline V gene data show CDR1 as LGHNA and CDR2 as YNFKEQ. This CDR3 comprises 17 residues. CDR3 protein: CASSHRRTGGDPETQYF. Written as DNA, the CDR3 is TGTGCCAGCAGCCACCGCAGGACAGGGGGGGATCCAGAGACCCAGTACTTC.

As DNA, the CDR3 is TGTGCCAGCAGTGGGCCCCCCTTAGAGCAGTACTTC. Residues: CASSGPPLEQYF. The V call is TRBV2, the J call TRBJ2-7; no clear D gene. The CDR3 consists of 12 residues. The germline V and J ends were trimmed by 4 bases and 7 bases, with 11 bases remaining between them. CDR1 is SNHLY and CDR2 is FYNNEI in the germline V gene.

The rearrangement links TRBV7-8 to TRBJ2-7, with a possible D match to TRBD2 (6 bases). The CDR3 consists of 14 residues. Germline values: CDR1 SGHVS, CDR2 FQNEAQ. V lost 5 bases and J lost 3, with 14 bases in between. The CDR3 spells CASSPRRVYYEQYF. Here the CDR3 DNA reads TGTGCCAGCAGCCCGAGGAGGGTATACTACGAGCAGTACTTC.

About this clone: The same CDR3 can be traced to other DNA sequences in this sample. This chain joins TRBV7-9 and TRBJ1-4; D is unresolved. In germline, CDR1 is SEHNR, CDR2 FQNEAQ (reference sequence). There are 14 residues in the CDR3. V gave up 5 bases and J gave up 4 bases, with 11 bases separating them. The CDR3 spells CASSPAGVNEKLFF. The CDR3, as DNA: TGTGCCAGCAGCCCAGCCGGGGTTAATGAAAAACTGTTTTTT.

This chain connects TRBV27 to TRBJ2-2; 10 bases map to TRBD2. Losses at the gene ends were 6 bases for V and 0 bases for J; bases not matched to a gene: 10. This CDR3 region has 18 residues. The V gene's germline CDR1 is MNHEY and CDR2 SMNVEV (reference sequence). For the CDR3, the DNA is TGTGCCAGCAGCCTAGGGAGCGGGAGGGCCGCGAACACCGGGGAGCTGTTTTTT. This translates into CASSLGSGRAANTGELFF.

This rearrangement joins TRBV27 to TRBJ1-3; unclear D gene. The CDR3 extends over 13 amino acids. Trimming removed 5 bases from V and 6 bases from J, with 11 bases in between. The germline gives CDR1 MNHEY, CDR2 SMNVEV (reference sequence). The CDR3 spells CASSTSGTNTIYF. The CDR3 bases are TGTGCCAGCAGTACCTCTGGCACAAACACCATATATTTT.

The chain couples TRBV28 to TRBJ1-5; D is unclear. This CDR3 is 12 amino acids long. The V end was cut by 2 bases, the J end by 7 bases, with 6 bases between. The V gene's germline CDR1 is MDHEN and CDR2 SYDVKM. This CDR3 is CASSLLQQPQHF. In nucleotides, the CDR3 is TGTGCCAGCAGTTTACTCCAACAGCCCCAGCATTTT.

This chain joins TRBV28 and TRBJ2-5; perhaps TRBD1 as D (5 bases). Trimming took off 3 bases at V and 6 bases at J, with 14 bases between the two ends. This CDR3 has 14 residues. From germline, CDR1 is MDHEN and CDR2 SYDVKM. Here the CDR3 reads CASSFPGFGKTQYF. The CDR3 DNA sequence: TGTGCCAGCAGTTTTCCAGGGTTCGGTAAGACCCAGTACTTC.

This chain links TRBV19 with TRBJ1-5; D may be TRBD1 (5 bases). V lost 6 bases and J lost 7, with 16 bases in between. Germline V gene sequence: CDR1 LNHDA, CDR2 SQIVND (reference sequence). This CDR3 is 14 amino acids long. CDR3 coding DNA: TGTGCCAGTAGGGGGACCTTACAGTGGCAGCCCCAGCATTTT. Protein product: CASRGTLQWQPQHF.

This chain joins TRBV11-2 and TRBJ2-3; D unclear. CDR1 is SGHAT, CDR2 FQNNGV, per germline. There are 12 residues in the CDR3. The V end lost 4 bases, the J end lost 6 bases, and 8 bases lay between the germline ends. The CDR3 sequence: CASSSNPDTQYF. Written as DNA, the CDR3 is TGTGCCAGCAGCTCCAACCCCGATACGCAGTATTTT.

This chain connects TRBV29-1 to TRBJ2-3, with TRBD2 matching over 14 bases. Germline CDR1 reads SQVTM; CDR2 reads ANQGSEA. This CDR3 has 14 residues. CDR3 coding DNA: TGCACCTCTTCGGGACTAGCGGGAGCCGATACGCAGTATTTT. Residues: CTSSGLAGADTQYF.

This chain links TRBV28 with TRBJ1-5; 9 positions agree with TRBD1. Germline lookup yields CDR1 MDHEN and CDR2 SYDVKM. The V gene end was trimmed by 6 bases and the J gene end by 6 bases; junction bases not matched to a gene: 6. This CDR3 region has 14 residues. The CDR3 DNA is TGTGCCAGCAGACTACAGGGGGCTCCTCAGCCCCAGCATTTT. Translation gives CASRLQGAPQPQHF.

The rearrangement links TRBV7-2 to TRBJ2-5; 7 bases line up with TRBD1. The germline V gene encodes CDR1 SGHTA and CDR2 FQGNSA. The ends lost 5 bases at V and 2 bases at J; junction bases unmatched: 8. The CDR3 loop spans 15 amino acids. CDR3: CASSPGTVEQETQYF. The CDR3 DNA follows: TGTGCCAGCAGCCCGGGGACAGTAGAACAAGAGACCCAGTACTTC.

The gene calls are TRBV7-9 and TRBJ2-2, with 9 bases that match TRBD1. V was pared by 5 bases and J by 3 bases, with 1 base of the junction left unmatched. CDR3 length equals 14 residues. Germline CDR1 and CDR2: SEHNR and FQNEAQ (reference sequence). The CDR3 nucleotides are TGTGCCAGCAGCAGACAGGGGGACACCGGGGAGCTGTTTTTT. Translated: CASSRQGDTGELFF.

This clone showed up just a few times. The chain couples TRBV6-1 to TRBJ2-2; no definite D call. Germline V gene lookup returns CDR1 MNHNS and CDR2 SASEGT. This CDR3 comprises 14 residues. V dropped 1 base and J dropped 3 bases, with 6 bases sitting between them. The CDR3 here is CASSEVADTGELFF. The CDR3 DNA follows: TGTGCCAGCAGTGAAGTTGCGGACACCGGGGAGCTGTTTTTT.

This clone was seen ten or more times. The same CDR3 is also encoded by other DNA sequences in this sample. V gene TRBV28 combines with J gene TRBJ2-6; no reliable D call. Per germline, CDR1 MDHEN and CDR2 SYDVKM. CDR3 length equals 15 residues. Trimming took off 3 bases at V and 0 bases at J, with 6 bases between the two ends. CDR3 amino acids: CASSFEHSGANVLTF. The CDR3 DNA reads TGTGCCAGCAGTTTCGAACACTCTGGGGCCAACGTCCTGACTTTC.

The CDR3: CASSLDTNTEAFF. The CDR3 DNA reads as TGTGCCAGCAGCTTGGACACGAACACTGAAGCTTTCTTT. V gene TRBV5-4 combines with J gene TRBJ1-1; D is undetermined. V gave up 0 bases and J gave up 1 base, with 4 bases separating them. The germline V gene encodes CDR1 SGHNT and CDR2 YYREEE (reference sequence). This CDR3 spans 13 amino acids. The entire variable domain, with the rest obtained from reference TRBV5-4 and TRBJ1-1, is as follows: ETGVTQSPTHLIKTRGQQVTLRCSSQSGHNTVSWYQQALGQGPQFIFQYYREEENGRGNFPPRFSGLQFPNYSSELNVNALELDDSALYLCASSLDTNTEAFFGQGTRLTVV.

The chain has TRBV27 and TRBJ1-1; 9 nucleotides match TRBD1. The V segment lost 5 bases and the J segment 6 bases; nucleotides outside the gene matches: 19. The V gene's germline CDR1 is MNHEY and CDR2 SMNVEV (reference sequence). The CDR3 loop spans 18 amino acids. In DNA form, the CDR3 reads TGTGCCAGCAGTCCACCCCAAAAGGGACAGGGCGCCCTGGCTGAAGCTTTCTTT. Translated: CASSPPQKGQGALAEAFF.

The rearrangement uses TRBV4-3 and TRBJ1-1, with D possibly matching TRBD1 (5 bases). Trimming took off 0 bases at V and 5 bases at J, with 13 bases between the two ends. The CDR3 has 15 amino acids. Germline V gene lookup returns CDR1 LGHNA and CDR2 YSLEER. The DNA of the CDR3 is TGCGCCAGCAGCCAAGACGGGGCAGGGAGTACTGAAGCTTTCTTT. Translated, it gives CASSQDGAGSTEAFF.

Concerning this clone itself: The same CDR3 can be traced to other DNA sequences in this sample. V usage is TRBV7-2 and J usage is TRBJ2-1, with no clear D. The CDR3 has 16 residues. Germline CDR1 SGHTA, CDR2 FQGNSA. V lost 5 bases and J lost 3, with 17 bases in between. The CDR3 DNA follows: TGTGCCAGCAGCACATCCGTAACGGCCGGCTACAATGAGCAGTTCTTC. Translation gives CASSTSVTAGYNEQFF.

CDR3 bases: TGTGCCAGCAGCGAACAAGGGACTACCCCCTTCACAGATACGCAGTATTTT. Translation gives CASSEQGTTPFTDTQYF. This sequence joins TRBV2 and TRBJ2-3, with 7 bases fitting TRBD2. Germline loops: CDR1 SNHLY, CDR2 FYNNEI. The ends lost 6 bases at V and 2 bases at J; junction bases unmatched: 14. The CDR3 runs to 17 residues. The full variable domain, its missing parts supplied by reference TRBV2 and TRBJ2-3, is EPEVTQTPSHQVTQMGQEVILRCVPISNHLYFYWYRQILGQKVEFLVSFYNNEISEKSEIFDDQFSVERPDGSNFTLKIRSTKLEDSAMYFCASSEQGTTPFTDTQYFGPGTRLTVL.

V is TRBV30 and J is TRBJ2-7; tentatively, D is TRBD1 (6 bases). The CDR3 is made up of 13 amino acids. Germline values: CDR1 GTSNPN, CDR2 SVGIG (reference sequence). The ends were cut back, 5 bases at V and 2 bases at J, with 13 bases in the middle. CDR3 amino acids: CAWGRDTPYEQYF. CDR3 in DNA: TGTGCCTGGGGCCGGGACACTCCCTACGAGCAGTACTTC.